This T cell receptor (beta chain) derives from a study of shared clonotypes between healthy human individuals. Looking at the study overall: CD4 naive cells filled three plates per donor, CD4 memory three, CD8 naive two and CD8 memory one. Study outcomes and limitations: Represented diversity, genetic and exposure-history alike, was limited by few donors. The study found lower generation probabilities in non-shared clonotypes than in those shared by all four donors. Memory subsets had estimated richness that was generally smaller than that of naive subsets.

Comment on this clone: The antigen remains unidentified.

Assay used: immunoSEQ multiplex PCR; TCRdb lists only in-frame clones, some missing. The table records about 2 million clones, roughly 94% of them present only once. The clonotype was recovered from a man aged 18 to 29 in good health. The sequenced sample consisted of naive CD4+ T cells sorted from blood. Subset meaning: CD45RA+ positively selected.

The CDR3 protein is CASMINPGQGEGYTF. CDR3 in DNA: TGTGCCAGCATGATAAACCCAGGACAGGGAGAGGGCTACACCTTC. This chain joins TRBV28 and TRBJ1-2; 8 nucleotides agree with TRBD1. The CDR3 runs to 15 residues. The germline V gene has CDR1 MDHEN and CDR2 SYDVKM. V trimming: 7 bases; J trimming: 8 bases; junction bases outside the gene matches: 15.